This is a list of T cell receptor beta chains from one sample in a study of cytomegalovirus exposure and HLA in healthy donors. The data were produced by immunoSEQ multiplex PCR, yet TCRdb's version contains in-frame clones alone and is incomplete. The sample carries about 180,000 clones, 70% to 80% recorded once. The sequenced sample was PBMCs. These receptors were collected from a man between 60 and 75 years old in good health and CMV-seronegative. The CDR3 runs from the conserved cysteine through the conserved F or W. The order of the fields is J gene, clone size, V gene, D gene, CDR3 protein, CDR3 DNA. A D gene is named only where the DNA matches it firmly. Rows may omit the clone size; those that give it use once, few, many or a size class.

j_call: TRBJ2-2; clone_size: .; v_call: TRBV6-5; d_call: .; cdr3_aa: CASRPGLWNTGELFF; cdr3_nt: TGTGCCAGCAGGCCGGGACTCTGGAACACCGGGGAGCTGTTTTTT
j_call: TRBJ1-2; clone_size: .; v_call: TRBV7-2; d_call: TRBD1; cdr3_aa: CASRSGQGRLGYTF; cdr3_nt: TGTGCCAGCAGGTCAGGACAGGGGAGGCTGGGCTACACCTTC
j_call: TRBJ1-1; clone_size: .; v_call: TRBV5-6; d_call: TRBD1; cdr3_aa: CASSTGTGGGFTVAEAFF; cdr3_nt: TGTGCCAGCAGCACCGGGACAGGGGGCGGCTTTACAGTCGCTGAAGCTTTCTTT
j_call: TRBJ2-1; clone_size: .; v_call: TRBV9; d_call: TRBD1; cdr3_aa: CASSDAEDRAHNEQFF; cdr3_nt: TGTGCCAGCAGCGACGCCGAGGACAGGGCCCACAATGAGCAGTTCTTC
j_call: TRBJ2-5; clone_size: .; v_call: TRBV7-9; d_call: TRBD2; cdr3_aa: CASSPWGLAGGPGETQYF; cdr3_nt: TGTGCCAGCAGCCCTTGGGGACTAGCGGGAGGGCCGGGAGAGACCCAGTACTTC
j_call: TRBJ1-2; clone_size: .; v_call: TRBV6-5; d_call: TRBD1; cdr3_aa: CASSSPTGGFTYGYPF; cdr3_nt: TGTGCCAGCAGTTCCCCAACAGGGGGATTTACCTATGGCTACCCCTTC
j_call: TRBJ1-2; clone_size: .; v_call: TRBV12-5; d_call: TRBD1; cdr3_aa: CASGSEDRRTYGYTF; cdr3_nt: TGTGCTAGTGGTTCCGAGGACAGGCGTACCTATGGCTACACCTTC
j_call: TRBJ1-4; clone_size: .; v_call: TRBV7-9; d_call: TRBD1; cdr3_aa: CASSFLDRGHLTEKLFF; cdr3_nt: TGTGCCAGCAGCTTTTTGGACAGGGGTCACCTTACGGAAAAACTGTTTTTT
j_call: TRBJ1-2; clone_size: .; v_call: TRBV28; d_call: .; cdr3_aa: CASAGDAGKFDGYTF; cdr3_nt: TGTGCCAGCGCCGGAGATGCAGGGAAATTTGACGGCTACACCTTC
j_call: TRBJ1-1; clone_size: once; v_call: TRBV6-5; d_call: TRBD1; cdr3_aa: CASRLGPTGGREAFF; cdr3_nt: TGTGCCAGCCGCCTTGGGCCGACAGGGGGACGTGAAGCTTTCTTT
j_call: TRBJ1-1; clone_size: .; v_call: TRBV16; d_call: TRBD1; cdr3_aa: CASSQTGGGTEAFF; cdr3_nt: TGTGCCAGCAGCCAAACAGGGGGCGGGACTGAAGCTTTCTTT
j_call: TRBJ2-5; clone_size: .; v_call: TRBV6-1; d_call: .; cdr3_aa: CASSEQTGSRETQYF; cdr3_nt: TGTGCCAGCAGTGAACAAACAGGTTCGAGAGAGACCCAGTACTTC
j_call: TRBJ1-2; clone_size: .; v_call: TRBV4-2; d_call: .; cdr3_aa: CASSQETGGAYGYTF; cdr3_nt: TGTGCCAGCAGCCAAGAGACAGGAGGAGCCTATGGCTACACCTTC
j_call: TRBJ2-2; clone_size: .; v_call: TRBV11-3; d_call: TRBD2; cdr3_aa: CASSLAQLAGASGELFF; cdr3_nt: TGTGCCAGCAGCTTAGCACAGCTAGCGGGAGCATCCGGGGAGCTGTTTTTT
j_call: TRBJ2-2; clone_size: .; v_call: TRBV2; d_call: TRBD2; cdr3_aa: CASSPLAGGPVIGELFF; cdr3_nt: TGTGCCAGCAGTCCACTAGCGGGAGGGCCTGTTATCGGGGAGCTGTTTTTT
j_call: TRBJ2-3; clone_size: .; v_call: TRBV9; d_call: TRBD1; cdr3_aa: CASSLNLQGADTQYF; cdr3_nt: TGTGCCAGCAGCTTAAACTTACAGGGGGCAGATACGCAGTATTTT
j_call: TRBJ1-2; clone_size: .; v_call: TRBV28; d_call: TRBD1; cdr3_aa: CASLTTGDGNYGYTF; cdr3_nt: TGTGCCAGCCTGACGACAGGGGACGGGAACTATGGCTACACCTTC
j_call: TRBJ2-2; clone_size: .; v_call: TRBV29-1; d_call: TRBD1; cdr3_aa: CSVQDRIGAGELFF; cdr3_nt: TGCAGCGTACAGGACAGGATTGGCGCCGGGGAGCTGTTTTTT
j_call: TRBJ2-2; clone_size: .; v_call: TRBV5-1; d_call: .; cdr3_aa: CASSLVEGPGELFF; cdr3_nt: TGCGCCAGCAGCTTGGTGGAGGGGCCCGGGGAGCTGTTTTTT
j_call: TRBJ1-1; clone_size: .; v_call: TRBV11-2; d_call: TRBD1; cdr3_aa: CASSPGQGMNTEAFF; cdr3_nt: TGTGCCAGCAGCCCGGGACAGGGGATGAACACTGAAGCTTTCTTT
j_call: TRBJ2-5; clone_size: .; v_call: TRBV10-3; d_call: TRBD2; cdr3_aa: CAIRAGGSGKETQYF; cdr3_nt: TGTGCCATAAGAGCCGGTGGTAGCGGGAAAGAGACCCAGTACTTC
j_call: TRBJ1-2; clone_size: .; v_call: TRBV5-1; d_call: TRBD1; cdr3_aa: CASSEDRANYGYTF; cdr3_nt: TGCGCCAGCAGCGAAGACAGGGCCAACTATGGCTACACCTTC
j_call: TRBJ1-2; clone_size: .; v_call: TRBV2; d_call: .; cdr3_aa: CASSNRAIGYPF; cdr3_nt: TGTGCCAGCAGTAACAGGGCTATTGGCTACCCCTTC
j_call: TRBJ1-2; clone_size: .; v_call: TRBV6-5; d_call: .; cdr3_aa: CASSYSRAPNYGYTF; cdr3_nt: TGTGCCAGCAGTTACTCGAGGGCCCCTAACTATGGCTACACCTTC
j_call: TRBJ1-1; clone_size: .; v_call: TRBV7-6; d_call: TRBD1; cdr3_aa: CASSLAYGDSLNTEAFF; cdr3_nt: TGTGCCAGCAGCTTAGCGTATGGGGACAGCCTGAACACTGAAGCTTTCTTT
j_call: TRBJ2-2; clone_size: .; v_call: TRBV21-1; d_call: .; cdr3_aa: CASSSRQGANTGELFF; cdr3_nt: TGTGCCAGCAGCTCGAGACAGGGGGCCAACACCGGGGAGCTGTTTTTT
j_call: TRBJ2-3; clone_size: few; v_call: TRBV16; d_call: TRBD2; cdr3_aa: CASSQNGRADTQYF; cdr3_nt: TGTGCCAGCAGCCAAAATGGGAGGGCGGATACGCAGTATTTT
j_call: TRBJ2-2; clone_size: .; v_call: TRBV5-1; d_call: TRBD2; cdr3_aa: CASSDPGGTGELFF; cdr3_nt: TGCGCCAGCAGCGACCCCGGGGGGACCGGGGAGCTGTTTTTT
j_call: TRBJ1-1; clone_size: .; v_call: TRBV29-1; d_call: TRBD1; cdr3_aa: CSAPRDSLNTEAFF; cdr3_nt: TGCAGCGCACCTCGGGACAGTTTGAACACTGAAGCTTTCTTT
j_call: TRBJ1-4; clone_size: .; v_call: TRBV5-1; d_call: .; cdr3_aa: CASSLNLNEKLFF; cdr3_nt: TGCGCCAGCAGCTTGAATCTTAATGAAAAACTGTTTTTT
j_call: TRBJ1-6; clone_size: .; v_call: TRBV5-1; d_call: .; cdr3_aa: CASALTPGKANSPLHF; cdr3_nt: TGCGCCAGCGCCCTCACACCGGGAAAAGCTAATTCACCCCTCCACTTT
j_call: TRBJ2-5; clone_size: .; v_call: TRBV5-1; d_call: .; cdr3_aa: CASSPAGGETQYF; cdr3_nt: TGCGCCAGCAGTCCTGCAGGGGGGGAGACCCAGTACTTC
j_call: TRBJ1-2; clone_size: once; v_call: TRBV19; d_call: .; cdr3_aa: CASSSPTRANYGYTF; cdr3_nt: TGTGCCAGTAGTAGCCCCACCCGGGCTAACTATGGCTACACCTTC
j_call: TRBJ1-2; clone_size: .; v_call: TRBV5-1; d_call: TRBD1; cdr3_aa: CASSLSQGANGYTF; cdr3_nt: TGCGCCAGCAGCTTATCCCAGGGGGCGAATGGCTACACCTTC
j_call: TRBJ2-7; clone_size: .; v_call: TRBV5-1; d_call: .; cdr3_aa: CASSLTDSGNEQYF; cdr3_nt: TGCGCCAGCAGCCTCACTGACTCGGGAAACGAGCAGTACTTC
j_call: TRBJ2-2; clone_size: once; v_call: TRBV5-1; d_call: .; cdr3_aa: CASSLAQDTGELFF; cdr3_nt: TGCGCCAGCAGCTTGGCGCAGGACACCGGGGAGCTGTTTTTT
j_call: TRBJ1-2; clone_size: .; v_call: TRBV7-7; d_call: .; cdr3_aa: CASSPTGNGYTF; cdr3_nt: TGTGCTAGCAGCCCCACAGGGAATGGCTACACCTTC
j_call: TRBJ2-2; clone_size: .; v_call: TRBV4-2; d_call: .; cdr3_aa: CASSQGLGAGELFF; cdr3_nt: TGTGCCAGCAGCCAAGGGCTAGGTGCCGGGGAGCTGTTTTTT
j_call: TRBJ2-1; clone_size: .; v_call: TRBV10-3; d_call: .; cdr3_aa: CAISALDNEQFF; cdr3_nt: TGTGCCATCAGTGCACTAGATAATGAGCAGTTCTTC